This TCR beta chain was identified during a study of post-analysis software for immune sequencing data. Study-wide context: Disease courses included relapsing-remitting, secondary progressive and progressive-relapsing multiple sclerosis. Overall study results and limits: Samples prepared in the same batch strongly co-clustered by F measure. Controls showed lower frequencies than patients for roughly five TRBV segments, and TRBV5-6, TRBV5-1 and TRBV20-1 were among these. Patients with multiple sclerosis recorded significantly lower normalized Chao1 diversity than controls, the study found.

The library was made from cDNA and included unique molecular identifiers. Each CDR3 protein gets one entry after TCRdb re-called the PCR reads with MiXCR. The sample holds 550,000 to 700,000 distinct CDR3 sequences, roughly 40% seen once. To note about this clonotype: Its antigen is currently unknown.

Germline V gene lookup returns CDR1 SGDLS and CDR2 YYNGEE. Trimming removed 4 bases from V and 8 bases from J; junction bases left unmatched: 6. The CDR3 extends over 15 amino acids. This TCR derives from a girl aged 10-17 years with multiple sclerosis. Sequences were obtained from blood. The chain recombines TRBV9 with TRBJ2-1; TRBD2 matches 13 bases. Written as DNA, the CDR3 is TGTGCCAGCAGCTGGGGACTAGCGGGGACGGATGAGCAGTTCTTC. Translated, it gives CASSWGLAGTDEQFF. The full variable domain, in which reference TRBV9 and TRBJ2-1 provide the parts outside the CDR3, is DSGVTQTPKHLITATGQRVTLRCSPRSGDLSVYWYQQSLDQGLQFLIQYYNGEERAKGNILERFSAQQFPDLHSELNLSSLELGDSALYFCASSWGLAGTDEQFFGPGTRLTVL.